Reported below is one T cell receptor beta chain. The antigen is unknown. Unsorted PBMC samples were amplified in replicate PCRs containing roughly 300 ng DNA, some 30,000 T cell genomes. This table comes from immunoSEQ multiplex PCR, and its TCRdb copy is limited to in-frame clones, with some not included. Counted here are some 530,000 clones, around 85% occurring once; the ten biggest clones make up 9.5% to 15%. The sample originates from a study of shared clonotypes between healthy human individuals. Broader study findings: Among donors, the sharing of clonotypes was expected to be influenced by sequencing depth.

CDR1 is LGHNA and CDR2 is YSLEER in the germline V gene. Trimming left V 2 bases short and J 0 bases short, with 10 bases between. The CDR3 covers 16 residues. The sequenced material came from PBMCs. The TCR comes from a woman aged 40-49 years in good health. Some clones in this sample may be carry-over from other donors' samples. The chain employs TRBV4-3 and TRBJ2-2; D is undetermined. The CDR3 DNA reads TGCGCCAGCAGCCAACCCCGGGCCTCGAACACCGGGGAGCTGTTTTTT. It specifies CASSQPRASNTGELFF.